Detailed here is one TCR beta chain. Some clones are missing from TCRdb's copy, which holds only in-frame ones; the method was immunoSEQ multiplex PCR. This sample has about 440,000 clones, with around 89% found just once. These data originate in a study of blood T cell repertoires in COVID-19. Study details: Donors in the United States, Italy and Spain gave samples during acute or convalescent COVID-19. Nucleic acid was either cDNA or gDNA, and it came from T cells, B-cell-depleted T cells, or PBMCs.

Sequenced material: peripheral blood. The origin of this receptor is a woman aged 25-40 years with acute or convalescent COVID-19.

The CDR3 nucleotides are TGCGCCAGCAGCCAGACTAGCGGGGCGTACAATGAGCAGTTCTTC. Its translation is CASSQTSGAYNEQFF. The chain uses TRBV5-1 and TRBJ2-1; 11 bases align to TRBD2. Germline V CDR1 and CDR2: SGHRS, YFSETQ. The junction had 4 bases not matched to a gene; V was cut back by 4 bases and J by 4 bases. The CDR3 loop spans 15 amino acids.